The rows below give T cell receptor beta chains drawn from one sample of a study of beta chain features in type 1 diabetes. The protocol was immunoSEQ multiplex PCR, while the TCRdb copy is restricted to in-frame clones and leaves out a portion. The sample has hundreds of thousands of clones, over 9.5% seen once. The sequenced sample consisted of naive CD4+ T cells from blood. The receptors come from a woman between 18 and 29 years old with type 1 diabetes. The CDR3 runs from the conserved cysteine through the conserved F or W. Fields, in order: clone size, D gene, CDR3 length, V gene, J gene, CDR3 DNA, CDR3 protein. The D gene is left open where the match is weak. Clone size, where shown, is once, few, many, or a class for clones that have expanded.

>.|.|13|TRBV28|TRBJ1-5
TGTGCCAGCAGTTGGGACACAAATCAGCCCCAGCATTTT
CASSWDTNQPQHF
>.|.|13|TRBV28|TRBJ2-1
TGTGCCAGCAGCCGCGCGACTAGCAATGAGCAGTTCTTC
CASSRATSNEQFF
>.|TRBD1|14|TRBV2|TRBJ1-4
TGTGCCAGCAGCTGGGGGGACAGGGTTGAAAAACTGTTTTTT
CASSWGDRVEKLFF
>.|.|14|TRBV21-1|TRBJ1-5
TGTGCCAGCAATGAAGGGGGTAGCAATCAGCCCCAGCATTTT
CASNEGGSNQPQHF
>.|TRBD1|16|TRBV4-3|TRBJ2-5
TGCGCCAGCAGCCAAGAAGGGGGCGGACTTAAAGAGACCCAGTACTTC
CASSQEGGGLKETQYF
>.|.|16|TRBV5-4|TRBJ1-1
TGTGCCAGCAGCTTGGCCAGAGGGGAGGGAAACACTGAAGCTTTCTTT
CASSLARGEGNTEAFF
>.|TRBD2|16|TRBV11-2|TRBJ2-3
TGTGCCAGCAGCACCCGGGGGACTAGCGTCACAGATACGCAGTATTTT
CASSTRGTSVTDTQYF
>few|.|15|TRBV7-2|TRBJ2-7
TGTGCCAGCAGCTTAGACTTCTACGGGATCTACGAGCAGTACTTC
CASSLDFYGIYEQYF
>.|TRBD1|16|TRBV9|TRBJ2-1
TGTGCCAGCAGCGTAGTAGGGGACAGGTCCTACAATGAGCAGTTCTTC
CASSVVGDRSYNEQFF
>.|TRBD1|15|TRBV5-4|TRBJ1-6
TGTGCCAGCAGCTTGCAGACAGGGCTGGGTTCACCCCTCCACTTT
CASSLQTGLGSPLHF
>.|TRBD1|14|TRBV14|TRBJ1-6
TGTGCCAGCAGCCACGGACAGGGGGGTTCACCCCTCCACTTT
CASSHGQGGSPLHF
>few|TRBD1|16|TRBV29-1|TRBJ2-1
TGCAGCGTTGAAGATTTTGGACAGGGCACCCACAATGAGCAGTTCTTC
CSVEDFGQGTHNEQFF
>.|TRBD2|14|TRBV28|TRBJ2-7
TGTGCCAGCAGTTTACTAGCGGGAGCCTACGAGCAGTACTTC
CASSLLAGAYEQYF
>few|TRBD2|15|TRBV18|TRBJ2-5
TGTGCCAGCTCACCCGGGACTAGCGGCCAGGAGACCCAGTACTTC
CASSPGTSGQETQYF
>.|TRBD1|17|TRBV29-1|TRBJ1-1
TGCAGCGTTGGGACCGGGACAGGGGAAGGGTGGAACACTGAAGCTTTCTTT
CSVGTGTGEGWNTEAFF
>few|.|14|TRBV18|TRBJ2-7
TGTGCCAGCTCACCGGGAACGGACACAGGGATAGGGTACTTC
CASSPGTDTGIGYF
>.|.|15|TRBV7-8|TRBJ1-2
TGTGCCAGCAGCTTAAGTCCAGGAACTAACTATGGCTACACCTTC
CASSLSPGTNYGYTF
>few|TRBD2|15|TRBV11-2|TRBJ2-1
TGTGCCAGCAGCCCAACGGGGGGATCCTACAATGAGCAGTTCTTC
CASSPTGGSYNEQFF
>few|.|13|TRBV29-1|TRBJ2-7
TGCAGCGTTGATTTCGGGAGCTCCTACGAGCAGTACTTC
CSVDFGSSYEQYF
>.|.|12|TRBV7-9|TRBJ1-1
TGTGCCAGCAGCTTTACGGGGTACAGTGCTTTCTTT
CASSFTGYSAFF
>few|.|11|TRBV28|TRBJ1-1
TGTGCCAGCAGTGGGGGGACTGAAGCTTTCTTT
CASSGGTEAFF
>.|.|14|TRBV9|TRBJ1-6
TGTGCCAGCAGCGTAGTGGGGAGGGATTCACCCCTCCACTTT
CASSVVGRDSPLHF
>.|TRBD2|12|TRBV29-1|TRBJ2-7
TGCAGCGTTGAAGGGGAGGGCTACGAGCAGTACTTC
CSVEGEGYEQYF
>.|.|15|TRBV19|TRBJ1-5
TGTGCCAGTAGTATGCCTGAGGGGACTAATCAGCCCCAGCATTTT
CASSMPEGTNQPQHF
>.|TRBD2|20|TRBV15|TRBJ2-2
TGTGCCACCAGCAGAGCTTCCGGGACTAGCGGGAGTGTACGCACCGGGGAGCTGTTTTTT
CATSRASGTSGSVRTGELFF
>.|.|15|TRBV29-1|TRBJ1-1
TGCAGCGTTGCTAATCCGACAGCGCGGGGTACTGAAGCTTTCTTT
CSVANPTARGTEAFF
>few|.|14|TRBV5-4|TRBJ1-6
TGTGCCAGCAGCCTACCGATTCCTAATGCTCCCCTCCACTTT
CASSLPIPNAPLHF
>.|TRBD1|15|TRBV7-3|TRBJ1-2
TGTGCCAGCAGCGCAACAGGGGCCGCTAACTATGGCTACACCTTC
CASSATGAANYGYTF
>few|.|13|TRBV4-1|TRBJ2-1
TGCGCCAGCAGCCAAGATCGAAACGGGAGGCAGTTCTTC
CASSQDRNGRQFF
>.|.|14|TRBV4-2|TRBJ2-3
TGTGCCAGCAGCCAAGATAGAGCGGCAGATACGCAGTATTTT
CASSQDRAADTQYF
>few|TRBD2|12|TRBV5-4|TRBJ2-7
TGTGCCAGTTCGGGACTAGCGGGGGAGCAGTACTTC
CASSGLAGEQYF
>few|TRBD1|15|TRBV30|TRBJ2-7
TGTGCCTGGAGGGCTGCGACAGGGTGGACCTACGAGCAGTACTTC
CAWRAATGWTYEQYF
>few|.|16|TRBV5-1|TRBJ2-6
TGCGCCAGCAGCTTGCGTCGGGTCTCTGGGGCCAACGTCCTGACTTTC
CASSLRRVSGANVLTF
>.|TRBD2|15|TRBV11-3|TRBJ2-1
TGTGCCAGCAGCCCCACCGGTGGGAGGGACGATGAGCAGTTCTTC
CASSPTGGRDDEQFF
>.|.|17|TRBV10-3|TRBJ1-5
TGTGCCATCAGTGATGGCAGGGCGGGAATCGGCAATCAGCCCCAGCATTTT
CAISDGRAGIGNQPQHF
>few|TRBD1|15|TRBV4-3|TRBJ2-5
TGCGCCAGCAGCCATGCCAGGGGGCGGCCAGAGACCCAGTACTTC
CASSHARGRPETQYF
>.|.|15|TRBV19|TRBJ1-1
TGTGCCAGCCGCTATTTGCGCTCGATCAACACTGAAGCTTTCTTT
CASRYLRSINTEAFF
>few|.|14|TRBV14|TRBJ2-5
TGTGCCAGCAGTCAAGAACATTCGGGGGAGACCCAGTACTTC
CASSQEHSGETQYF
>.|TRBD1|13|TRBV9|TRBJ2-7
TGTGCCAGCAGGGCCACAGGGGGAAACGAGCAGTACTTC
CASRATGGNEQYF
>.|.|15|TRBV19|TRBJ2-5
TGTGCCAGTAGTAACTTTGTTGTGGGGGCGGAGACCCAGTACTTC
CASSNFVVGAETQYF
>.|.|14|TRBV5-8|TRBJ1-6
TGTGCCAGCAGCGGGAGGAGGGTCCGCTCACCCCTCCACTTT
CASSGRRVRSPLHF
>few|.|16|TRBV18|TRBJ1-5
TGTGCCAGCTCACCACCGAGCAGGGTTAGGAGACAGCCCCAGCATTTT
CASSPPSRVRRQPQHF
>few|TRBD1|15|TRBV6-4|TRBJ2-1
TGTGCCAGCAGTGCCCGGACAGGGGGTAACAATGAGCAGTTCTTC
CASSARTGGNNEQFF
>.|.|12|TRBV7-2|TRBJ2-7
TGTGCCAGCAGTCTAGTCTCCTACGAGCAGTACTTC
CASSLVSYEQYF
>few|TRBD1|14|TRBV2|TRBJ2-5
TGTGCCAGCAGCGGGACAGGGCGCAGAGAGACCCAGTACTTC
CASSGTGRRETQYF
>.|TRBD2|17|TRBV9|TRBJ2-2
TGTGCCAGCAGCGCCCCAGGACTAGCGGGACAAACCGGGGAGCTGTTTTTT
CASSAPGLAGQTGELFF
>few|.|14|TRBV6-5|TRBJ2-1
TGTGCCAGCAGTTACAGTCTCGGCTACAATGAGCAGTTCTTC
CASSYSLGYNEQFF
>few|TRBD1|15|TRBV7-3|TRBJ2-3
TGTGCCAGCAGCCCCACCGGGACAGGGACAGATACGCAGTATTTT
CASSPTGTGTDTQYF
>.|.|15|TRBV9|TRBJ2-1
TGTGCCAGCAGCGAACCTAGCGCCTCCTACAATGAGCAGTTCTTC
CASSEPSASYNEQFF
>.|.|12|TRBV15|TRBJ2-4
TGTGCCACCAGCAGAGATATTATGGCTCAGTACTTC
CATSRDIMAQYF
>few|TRBD2|16|TRBV19|TRBJ2-4
TGTGCCAGTAGTGCCAGCGGGACTAGCGGTGAAAACATTCAGTACTTC
CASSASGTSGENIQYF